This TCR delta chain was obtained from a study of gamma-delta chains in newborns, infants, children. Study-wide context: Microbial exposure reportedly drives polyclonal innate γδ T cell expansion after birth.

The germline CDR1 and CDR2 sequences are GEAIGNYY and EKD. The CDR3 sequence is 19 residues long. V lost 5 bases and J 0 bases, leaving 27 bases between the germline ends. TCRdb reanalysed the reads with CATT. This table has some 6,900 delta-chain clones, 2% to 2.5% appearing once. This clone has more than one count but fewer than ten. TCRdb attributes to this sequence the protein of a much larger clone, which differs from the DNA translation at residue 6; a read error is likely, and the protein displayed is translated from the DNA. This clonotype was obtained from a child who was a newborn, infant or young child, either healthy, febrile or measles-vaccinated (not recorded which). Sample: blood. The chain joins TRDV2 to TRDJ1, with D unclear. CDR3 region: CACVRDLDFGRFHTDKLIF. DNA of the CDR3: TGTGCCTGTGTAAGGGACCTTGATTTTGGGAGATTTCACACCGATAAACTCATCTTT.